This T cell receptor beta chain was sequenced during a study of blood T cells in healthy people across ages. Study outcomes and limitations: Without sorted subsets, naive and antigen-experienced compartments could not be conclusively compared. The fall in TCR beta diversity per million T cells was roughly linear with age.

The CDR3 extends over 14 amino acids. Trimming took off 1 base at V and 6 bases at J, with 14 bases between the two ends. CDR1 is SQVTM, CDR2 ANQGSEA, per germline. Sample-barcoded 5' priming and a J-beta primer mix drove a second PCR of about 6 to 12 cycles. TCRdb re-called the 5' RACE reads through MiXCR, storing one row per CDR3 protein. The repertoire holds more than 1 million distinct CDR3 sequences, 45% seen once, with 15% to 20% in the top ten. On this clonotype itself: Its cognate antigen is unknown.

Sequenced sample: blood. The chain couples TRBV29-1 to TRBJ2-3, with D hard to call. This TCR was recovered from a woman aged 60-75 years in good health. The CDR3 bases are TGCAGCGTTGAAGGGGATTCCTCAGCGGATACGCAGTATTTT. Translation gives CSVEGDSSADTQYF.